What follows are 20 T cell receptor beta chains derived from one specimen sequenced in a study of T-cell memory formation after mild COVID-19. TCRdb independently ran MiXCR on the 5' RACE reads; one entry per CDR3 protein. The table has 350,000 to 450,000 distinct CDR3 sequences, 25% to 30% seen once; the top ten hold approximately 13%. The sample taken for sequencing was PBMCs or a T cell subset sorted from them (not recorded which). Every receptor here comes from an adult woman who had mild COVID-19 (a few samples of this study predate the infection). Cell type and time point are not known.

This chain uses TRBV6-5 with TRBJ2-5; 13 bases line up with TRBD2. Germline V lookup: CDR1 MNHEY, CDR2 SVGAGI. This CDR3 region has 16 residues. V lost 6 bases and J lost 5; bases outside the gene matches: 9. The CDR3 sequence is CASRPPGLAGSETQYF. DNA of the CDR3: TGTGCCAGCAGACCGCCGGGACTAGCGGGATCTGAGACCCAGTACTTC.

The gene calls are TRBV20-1 and TRBJ2-6; tentative D call: TRBD1 (6 bases). Germline V CDR1 and CDR2: DFQATT, SNEGSKA (reference sequence). V was pared by 0 bases and J by 8 bases, with 11 bases between. The CDR3 consists of 14 residues. CDR3 in DNA: TGCAGTGCTAGAGACGACGGGACACCCAACGTCCTGACTTTC. This translates into CSARDDGTPNVLTF.

This clonotype was recorded once. The chain couples TRBV24-1 to TRBJ2-2, with TRBD1 matching over 7 bases. V lost 9 bases and J lost 7; bases outside the gene matches: 4. Germline assignment: CDR1 KGHDR and CDR2 SFDVKD. The CDR3 runs to 12 residues. The DNA of the CDR3 is TGTGCCACCTCAGACAGGGTCGGGGAGCTGTTTTTT. The encoded protein is CATSDRVGELFF.

This clonotype came up once. CDR3 nucleotide sequence: TGTGCCAGCAGCTTGCCTCACAGACAGAAAACAAACACTGAAGCTTTCTTT. Encoded protein: CASSLPHRQKTNTEAFF. J is TRBJ1-1 and V is TRBV7-8; weak D call: TRBD1 (5 bases). The CDR3 covers 17 residues. CDR1 and CDR2 from the germline V gene are SGHVS and FQNEAQ. Trimming took off 3 bases at V and 2 bases at J, with 19 bases between the two ends.

This clonotype was seen more than once but under ten times. Written as DNA, the CDR3 is TGCAGCGTCTCAAGGTTGGGTACGGAAGCTTTCTTT. Protein: CSVSRLGTEAFF. The chain carries TRBV29-1 and TRBJ1-1; D not certain. The germline V and J ends were trimmed by 6 bases and 8 bases, with 16 bases remaining between them. The CDR3 sequence is 12 residues long. The germline CDR1 and CDR2 sequences are SQVTM and ANQGSEA.

This clonotype was seen a handful of times. This chain connects TRBV9 to TRBJ2-1; the match to TRBD2 covers 9 bases. This CDR3 is 15 amino acids long. CDR1 is SGDLS and CDR2 is YYNGEE in the germline V gene. V shed 3 bases, J shed 0 bases, and the junction held 1 base outside the gene matches. The CDR3 reads CASSDSGSSYNEQFF. In DNA, the CDR3 is TGTGCCAGCAGCGATAGCGGGAGCTCCTACAATGAGCAGTTCTTC.

The chain couples TRBV10-2 to TRBJ2-1, with 10 bases matching TRBD2. CDR3 length: 14 amino acids. Germline V gene lookup returns CDR1 WSHSY and CDR2 SAAADI. CDR3 coding DNA: TGCGCTAGAGCAGCGGGAGGGCCGGCCAATGAGCAGTTCTTC. This sequence encodes CARAAGGPANEQFF.

The chain uses TRBV3-1 and TRBJ2-2, with D unresolved. CDR3 length equals 16 residues. V lost 4 bases and J 3 bases, leaving 15 bases between the germline ends. The germline gives CDR1 LGHDT, CDR2 YNNKEL (reference sequence). The CDR3 nucleotides are TGTGCCAGCAGCCCCCCCAACGAACGGTACACCGGGGAGCTGTTTTTT. Its protein is CASSPPNERYTGELFF.

The chain joins TRBV19 to TRBJ2-1; D call uncertain. The CDR3 covers 15 residues. The germline V gene encodes CDR1 LNHDA and CDR2 SQIVND (reference sequence). The V and J ends lost 9 bases and 0 bases respectively, with 15 bases between them. CDR3 nucleotides: TGTGCCAGCGCGATCTCCGGTTTCTCCTACAATGAGCAGTTCTTC. It specifies CASAISGFSYNEQFF.

Only a few counts were recorded for this clonotype. The gene calls are TRBV20-1 and TRBJ1-2; tentative D call: TRBD1 (6 bases). The germline V gene has CDR1 DFQATT and CDR2 SNEGSKA (reference sequence). The CDR3 covers 12 residues. V lost 6 bases to trimming and J lost 8 bases, with 16 bases between them. This CDR3 reads CSASRGGDGYTF. The CDR3 DNA reads as TGCAGTGCAAGCCGAGGGGGTGACGGCTACACCTTC.

There are many counts of this clonotype. The V gene is TRBV12-3 or TRBV12-4, the J gene TRBJ2-7, with D maybe TRBD2 (5 bases). With 1 base removed from V and 4 bases from J, the gap between germline ends came to 8 bases. This CDR3 region has 13 residues. The CDR3 is CASSLGRDYEQYF. The CDR3 DNA is TGTGCCAGCAGTTTAGGTCGGGATTACGAGCAGTACTTC.

This clonotype occurred many times. This chain links TRBV18 with TRBJ1-1; D ambiguous. CDR1 is KGHSH, CDR2 LQKENI, per germline. The CDR3 contains 13 residues. Trimming removed 3 bases at V and 1 base at J, with 6 bases between. CDR3 nucleotides: TGTGCCAGCTCACCTTCCGGGAACACTGAAGCTTTCTTT. It encodes CASSPSGNTEAFF. Using reference TRBV18 and TRBJ1-1 for the parts outside the CDR3, the full variable domain is NAGVMQNPRHLVRRRGQEARLRCSPMKGHSHVYWYRQLPEEGLKFMVYLQKENIIDESGMPKERFSAEFPKEGPSILRIQQVVRGDSAAYFCASSPSGNTEAFFGQGTRLTVV.

The rearrangement joins TRBV6-6 to TRBJ2-1, with D maybe TRBD2 (6 bases). The CDR3 runs to 13 residues. The germline gives CDR1 MNHNY, CDR2 SVGAGI (reference sequence). V was shortened by 4 bases and J by 9 bases, with 13 bases between the two germline ends. Here the CDR3 DNA reads TGTGCCAGCAGTTTCGTGGCGGAGGGTGAGCAGTTCTTC. It specifies CASSFVAEGEQFF.

A few counts support this clonotype. The rearrangement uses TRBV2 and TRBJ2-7; D gene uncertain. Deletions cut 2 bases from V and 5 bases from J, with 16 bases between. The CDR3 runs to 15 residues. Germline V lookup: CDR1 SNHLY, CDR2 FYNNEI. In DNA, the CDR3 is TGTGCCAGCAGTGAATCTGGTGGTATCCCCAACGAGCAGTACTTC. Residues: CASSESGGIPNEQYF.

This clonotype has only a few counts. A read error may account for a junction end that differs from germline. The chain links TRBV6-2 or TRBV6-3 to TRBJ1-1, with D uncertain. The CDR3 covers 11 residues. The germline V gene has CDR1 MNHEY and CDR2 SVGEGT. The CDR3 DNA follows: TGTGCCAGCAGTTACTCCACTGGAGCTTTCTTT. It is translated as CASSYSTGAFF.

The V call is TRBV12-3 or TRBV12-4, the J call TRBJ2-1, with a weak D call TRBD2 (6 bases). CDR3 length equals 16 residues. V dropped 1 base and J dropped 8 bases, with 18 bases sitting between them. CDR3 in DNA: TGTGCCAGCAGTTTAGATGGGGGGACCCTCGGGCATGAGCAGTTCTTC. Encoded protein: CASSLDGGTLGHEQFF.

The J gene is TRBJ2-1, the V gene TRBV7-2, with a weak D call TRBD2 (5 bases). Germline V gives CDR1 SGHTA, CDR2 FQGNSA. The length of the CDR3 is 14 residues. V dropped 8 bases and J dropped 5 bases, with 16 bases sitting between them. Written as DNA, the CDR3 is TGTGCCAGCGCAAGCGGCCACGCGAACAATGAGCAGTTCTTC. Its translation: CASASGHANNEQFF.

The J gene is TRBJ1-2, the V gene TRBV14; D is uncertain. This CDR3 comprises 12 residues. Germline V lookup: CDR1 SGHDN, CDR2 FVKESK. Deletions cut 2 bases from V and 6 bases from J, with 7 bases between. The DNA for the CDR3 is TGTGCCAGCAGCCAATATCGGAATGGCTACACCTTC. This gives the protein CASSQYRNGYTF.

The rearrangement links TRBV5-4 to TRBJ2-3; D is unresolved. Per the germline V gene, CDR1 is SGHNT and CDR2 is YYREEE (reference sequence). The CDR3 runs to 15 residues. Between the trimmed V and J ends, which lost 4 bases and 4 bases, there was a span of 16 bases. In nucleotides, the CDR3 is TGTGCCAGCAGCCCCGAATTGCTACGCCCAGATACGCAGTATTTT. This sequence encodes CASSPELLRPDTQYF.

This clonotype has at least ten counts. A read error may account for a junction end that differs from germline. The chain carries TRBV5-1 and TRBJ1-1; 7 positions agree with TRBD1. Germline V CDR1 and CDR2: SGHRS, YFSETQ. The CDR3 contains 14 residues. Here the CDR3 DNA reads TGTGCCAGCAGTTTGGCAGGGGGGAACACTGAAGCTTTCTTT. Translation: CASSLAGGNTEAFF.